A single sample is the source of the 29 T cell receptor beta chains below, sequenced in a study of T cell responses to AZD1222 COVID-19 vaccine. Sequencing used immunoSEQ multiplex PCR; TCRdb keeps in-frame clones, though not all of them. The sample has about 190,000 clones; around 86% are singletons. The starting material was peripheral blood, obtained on day 0 of MenACWY control vaccination. The source is an adult in good health.

The chain has TRBV6-5 and TRBJ2-1, with D unresolved. The CDR3 loop spans 13 amino acids. V gave up 5 bases and J gave up 5 bases, with 10 bases separating them. CDR1 and CDR2 (germline): MNHEY, SVGAGI. CDR3 sequence (DNA): TGTGCCAGCAGTATGACTTTCGACAATGAGCAGTTCTTC. Its translation: CASSMTFDNEQFF.

The chain links TRBV25-1 to TRBJ2-1, with a tentative D call TRBD1 (6 bases). Trimming removed 5 bases from V and 8 bases from J, with 13 bases in between. CDR1 and CDR2 from the germline V gene are MGHDK and SYGVNS. This CDR3 has 13 residues. In DNA form, the CDR3 reads TGTGCCAGCAGTCCGCAGGGGATCCATGAGCAGTTCTTC. Translating it yields CASSPQGIHEQFF.

This clone was seen a handful of times. The chain is built from TRBV28 and TRBJ2-3, with 7 bases identical to TRBD1. The CDR3 has 15 residues. The ends lost 8 bases at V and 0 bases at J; junction bases unmatched: 8. CDR1 MDHEN and CDR2 SYDVKM come from the germline V gene. CDR3 amino acids: CASPPRQGSTDTQYF. CDR3 nucleotide sequence: TGTGCCAGCCCTCCGAGACAGGGTAGCACAGATACGCAGTATTTT.

This sequence joins TRBV2 and TRBJ1-2; D may be TRBD1 (5 bases). CDR1 and CDR2 (germline): SNHLY, FYNNEI. The ends were cut back, 0 bases at V and 4 bases at J, with 15 bases in the middle. The CDR3 totals 16 residues. The CDR3 here is CASSEAGEGRGYGYTF. CDR3 nucleotides: TGTGCCAGCAGTGAAGCGGGGGAGGGCAGAGGCTATGGCTACACCTTC.

The genes are TRBV3-1 (or the pseudogene TRBV3-2) and TRBJ1-2, with D unclear. Trimming removed 1 base at V and 0 bases at J, with 12 bases between. The CDR3 runs 16 residues. Germline loops: CDR1 LGHDT, CDR2 YNNKEL (reference sequence). The CDR3 region is CASSQGPNIANYGYTF. CDR3 DNA: TGTGCCAGCAGCCAAGGCCCCAACATAGCTAACTATGGCTACACCTTC.

This chain connects TRBV3-1 (or the pseudogene TRBV3-2) to TRBJ2-7, with 10 bases that match TRBD2. CDR1 and CDR2 (germline): LGHDT, YNNKEL (reference sequence). This CDR3 is 14 amino acids long. Trimming at V came to 3 bases and at J to 3 bases, leaving 2 bases not matched to a gene. The CDR3 region has the DNA TGTGCCAGCAGCCATAGGACTAGCGGCTACGAGCAGTACTTC. Translating gives CASSHRTSGYEQYF.

The rearrangement joins TRBV7-9 to TRBJ1-6; a possible D gene is TRBD1 (5 bases). Germline V lookup: CDR1 SEHNR, CDR2 FQNEAQ (reference sequence). Trimming cost V 2 bases and J 8 bases, with 10 bases left between them. This CDR3 contains 14 residues. The CDR3 sequence is CASSLIQGDSPLHF. DNA of the CDR3: TGTGCCAGCAGCTTAATCCAGGGTGATTCACCCCTCCACTTT.

V and J are TRBV29-1 and TRBJ1-2; no definite D call. The CDR3 consists of 11 residues. Deletions cut 1 base from V and 4 bases from J, with 4 bases between. Germline CDR1 SQVTM, CDR2 ANQGSEA. The CDR3 loop is CSVEGVYGYTF. The CDR3, as DNA: TGCAGCGTTGAAGGTGTCTATGGCTACACCTTC.

This clone was observed a single time. The chain is built from TRBV4-2 and TRBJ2-7; 7 bases are a match to TRBD1. Germline-derived CDR1 and CDR2 are LGHNA and YNFKEQ. The CDR3 sequence is 16 residues long. J was trimmed by 0 bases and V by 3 bases; bases with no gene match: 8. This CDR3 reads CASSQATGVPSYEQYF. The CDR3 coding sequence is TGTGCCAGCAGCCAGGCTACAGGGGTACCCTCCTACGAGCAGTACTTC.

This sequence joins TRBV7-8 and TRBJ2-7, with D possibly TRBD2 on 5 matching bases. CDR1 is SGHVS and CDR2 is FQNEAQ in the germline V gene. With 5 bases removed from V and 2 bases from J, the gap between germline ends came to 19 bases. This CDR3 has 16 residues. This CDR3 is CASSARGPLSTYEQYF. The CDR3 nucleotides are TGTGCCAGCAGCGCCCGCGGGCCCCTGAGTACCTACGAGCAGTACTTC.

The CDR3 region has the DNA TGTGCCAGCAGCCCCTTCCTACGGTTGACCGGGGAGCTGTTTTTT. This translates into CASSPFLRLTGELFF. J is TRBJ2-2 and V is TRBV28; D gene unclear. Germline CDR1 is MDHEN and CDR2 is SYDVKM. The V gene lost 6 bases and the J gene lost 5 bases, with 16 bases spanning the gap. The CDR3 has 15 residues.

The chain combines TRBV7-9 with TRBJ2-2; 7 nucleotides agree with TRBD1. CDR1 is SEHNR, CDR2 FQNEAQ, per germline (reference sequence). The CDR3 runs 15 residues. After removal of 0 bases from V and 5 bases from J, the junction contained 3 bases not matched to a gene. Written as DNA, the CDR3 is TGTGCCAGCAGCTTAGCAGGGGGCTTAACCGGGGAGCTGTTTTTT. This codes for CASSLAGGLTGELFF.

The CDR3 is CASSPRDRGRTDTQYF. For the CDR3, the DNA is TGTGCCAGCAGCCCCAGGGACAGGGGGCGGACAGATACGCAGTATTTT. This chain links TRBV7-2 with TRBJ2-3; 12 nucleotides match TRBD1. There are 16 residues in the CDR3. Germline CDR1 and CDR2: SGHTA and FQGNSA. V gave up 5 bases and J gave up 3 bases; unmatched junction bases: 6.

The chain recombines TRBV27 with TRBJ2-6; 10 bases are a match to TRBD1. Unmatched junction bases numbered 5, after V lost 6 bases and J lost 0 bases. This CDR3 is 17 amino acids long. The germline CDR1 and CDR2 sequences are MNHEY and SMNVEV (reference sequence). The CDR3, as DNA: TGTGCCAGCAGACCCGGGACAGGGGCCTCTGGGGCCAACGTCCTGACTTTC. The encoded protein is CASRPGTGASGANVLTF.

The rearrangement links TRBV19 to TRBJ1-4; possible D gene TRBD1, 6 bases. Germline V CDR1 and CDR2: LNHDA, SQIVND (reference sequence). The CDR3 is 15 amino acids. Between the trimmed V and J ends, which lost 8 bases and 8 bases, there was a span of 21 bases. CDR3 in DNA: TGTGCCAGTGCCCAGGTGCAGGCCCAGGGGGAAAAACTGTTTTTT. It is translated as CASAQVQAQGEKLFF.

The J gene is TRBJ1-3, the V gene TRBV5-4; 9 bases agree with TRBD1. V gave up 5 bases and J gave up 8 bases; unmatched junction bases: 5. The CDR3 length is 13 residues. Per the germline V gene, CDR1 is SGHNT and CDR2 is YYREEE (reference sequence). The CDR3 reads CASRGQGSDTIYF. CDR3 DNA: TGTGCCAGCAGGGGACAGGGCTCGGACACCATATATTTT. The entire variable domain, with the rest obtained from reference TRBV5-4 and TRBJ1-3, is as follows: ETGVTQSPTHLIKTRGQQVTLRCSSQSGHNTVSWYQQALGQGPQFIFQYYREEENGRGNFPPRFSGLQFPNYSSELNVNALELDDSALYLCASRGQGSDTIYFGEGSWLTVV.

V gene TRBV2 combines with J gene TRBJ2-1; 8 bases are a match to TRBD2. J was trimmed by 4 bases and V by 7 bases; bases with no gene match: 15. Germline loops: CDR1 SNHLY, CDR2 FYNNEI. The CDR3 is 17 amino acids. The CDR3 DNA sequence: TGTGCCAGCATCCACGGACGGGGGGGCAACACATACAATGAGCAGTTCTTC. Amino acids: CASIHGRGGNTYNEQFF.

The gene calls are TRBV28 and TRBJ1-6; no firm D call. Germline loops: CDR1 MDHEN, CDR2 SYDVKM. This CDR3 contains 12 residues. Trimming removed 2 bases from V and 12 bases from J, with 8 bases in between. In DNA form, the CDR3 reads TGTGCCAGCAGTTTAAATTCCAGACCCCTCCACTTT. Protein: CASSLNSRPLHF.

The rearrangement links TRBV28 to TRBJ1-5, with D unclear. Germline CDR1 is MDHEN and CDR2 is SYDVKM. Trimming took 2 bases from V and 5 from J, leaving 16 bases between them. There are 16 residues in the CDR3. Written as DNA, the CDR3 is TGTGCCAGCAGTTTACGGTACCGTCGGATGGATCAGCCCCAGCATTTT. This translates into CASSLRYRRMDQPQHF.

The chain links TRBV25-1 to TRBJ1-2; D might be TRBD1 (5 bases). The CDR3 consists of 13 residues. The V end lost 5 bases, the J end lost 8 bases, and 15 bases lay between the germline ends. In germline, CDR1 is MGHDK, CDR2 SYGVNS. CDR3 residues: CASSFGTSGGYTF. The CDR3 bases are TGTGCCAGCAGTTTCGGGACTTCAGGGGGCTACACCTTC.

The chain has TRBV28 and TRBJ1-2; D is perhaps TRBD1 (5 bases). Trimming took 4 bases from V and 2 from J, leaving 11 bases between them. CDR3 length: 14 residues. The germline gives CDR1 MDHEN, CDR2 SYDVKM. CDR3 region: CASSYPGKNYGYTF. CDR3 nucleotides: TGTGCCAGCAGTTACCCAGGGAAAAACTATGGCTACACCTTC.

The V gene is TRBV9, the J gene TRBJ2-1; 11 nucleotides align to TRBD2. The CDR3 sequence is 16 residues long. CDR1 SGDLS and CDR2 YYNGEE come from the germline V gene. V was pared by 4 bases and J by 4 bases, with 7 bases of the junction left unmatched. As DNA, the CDR3 is TGTGCCAGCAGCCCGACTAGCGGGGAAATTTACAATGAGCAGTTCTTC. Translation gives CASSPTSGEIYNEQFF.

The chain recombines TRBV28 with TRBJ2-1, with D possibly TRBD2 on 6 matching bases. V shed 6 bases and J shed 6 bases, with 12 bases lying between them. This CDR3 is 13 amino acids long. Germline CDR1 MDHEN, CDR2 SYDVKM. DNA of the CDR3: TGTGCCAGCAGCCTAGCGCCCCTCAATGAGCAGTTCTTC. This sequence encodes CASSLAPLNEQFF.

The rearrangement uses TRBV5-1 and TRBJ1-4; TRBD1 agrees at 9 bases. Germline CDR1 SGHRS, CDR2 YFSETQ. The trim removed 7 bases at V and 7 bases at J, leaving 8 bases unmatched. The CDR3 loop spans 14 amino acids. The CDR3 sequence: CASGTGGFSEKLFF. CDR3 DNA: TGCGCCAGCGGAACAGGGGGCTTTAGTGAAAAACTGTTTTTT.

The rearrangement links TRBV7-6 to TRBJ2-7, with 7 bases matching TRBD2. Germline CDR1 reads SGHVS; CDR2 reads FNYEAQ. The CDR3 has 16 residues. Trimming cost V 5 bases and J 4 bases; bases outside gene matches: 14. In nucleotides, the CDR3 is TGTGCCAGCAGCCCATCTATCGGGGGGTTGGGGTACGAGCAGTACTTC. Protein product: CASSPSIGGLGYEQYF. Using reference TRBV7-6 and TRBJ2-7 for the parts outside the CDR3, the full variable domain is GAGVSQSPRYKVTKRGQDVALRCDPISGHVSLYWYRQALGQGPEFLTYFNYEAQQDKSGLPNDRFSAERPEGSISTLTIQRTEQRDSAMYRCASSPSIGGLGYEQYFGPGTRLTVT.

The rearrangement joins TRBV13 to TRBJ1-4, with D possibly matching TRBD1 (6 bases). V was pared by 0 bases and J by 7 bases, with 9 bases between. This CDR3 has 14 residues. Germline assignment: CDR1 PRHDT and CDR2 FYEKMQ (reference sequence). The CDR3 sequence is CASSLGRGGEKLFF. CDR3 nucleotides: TGTGCCAGCAGCTTAGGCAGGGGTGGTGAAAAACTGTTTTTT.

This chain uses TRBV4-2 with TRBJ2-3, with TRBD2 identical over 10 bases. CDR1 and CDR2 from the germline V gene are LGHNA and YNFKEQ. The CDR3 length is 16 residues. Trimming removed 3 bases from V and 0 bases from J; junction bases left unmatched: 3. The CDR3 reads CASSQTSGFSTDTQYF. The CDR3 nucleotides read TGTGCCAGCAGCCAGACTAGCGGGTTTAGCACAGATACGCAGTATTTT.

The gene calls are TRBV28 and TRBJ2-2, with a weak D call TRBD2 (6 bases). This CDR3 comprises 13 residues. The ends were cut back, 10 bases at V and 0 bases at J, with 9 bases in the middle. The germline V gene has CDR1 MDHEN and CDR2 SYDVKM. This chain's CDR3 is CAISGANTGELFF. The CDR3 nucleotides read TGTGCCATTAGCGGAGCGAACACCGGGGAGCTGTTTTTT.

CDR3 in DNA: TGTGCCAGCAGTTTATTAGGCAGTAGAAACACCATATATTTT. This sequence encodes CASSLLGSRNTIYF. V and J are TRBV28 and TRBJ1-3, with D unresolved. CDR1 and CDR2 from the germline V gene are MDHEN and SYDVKM. Between the trimmed V and J ends, which lost 1 base and 5 bases, there was a span of 9 bases. There are 14 residues in the CDR3. Combining the CDR3 with reference TRBV28 and TRBJ1-3 gives the whole variable domain DVKVTQSSRYLVKRTGEKVFLECVQDMDHENMFWYRQDPGLGLRLIYFSYDVKMKEKGDIPEGYSVSREKKERFSLILESASTNQTSMYLCASSLLGSRNTIYFGEGSWLTVV.